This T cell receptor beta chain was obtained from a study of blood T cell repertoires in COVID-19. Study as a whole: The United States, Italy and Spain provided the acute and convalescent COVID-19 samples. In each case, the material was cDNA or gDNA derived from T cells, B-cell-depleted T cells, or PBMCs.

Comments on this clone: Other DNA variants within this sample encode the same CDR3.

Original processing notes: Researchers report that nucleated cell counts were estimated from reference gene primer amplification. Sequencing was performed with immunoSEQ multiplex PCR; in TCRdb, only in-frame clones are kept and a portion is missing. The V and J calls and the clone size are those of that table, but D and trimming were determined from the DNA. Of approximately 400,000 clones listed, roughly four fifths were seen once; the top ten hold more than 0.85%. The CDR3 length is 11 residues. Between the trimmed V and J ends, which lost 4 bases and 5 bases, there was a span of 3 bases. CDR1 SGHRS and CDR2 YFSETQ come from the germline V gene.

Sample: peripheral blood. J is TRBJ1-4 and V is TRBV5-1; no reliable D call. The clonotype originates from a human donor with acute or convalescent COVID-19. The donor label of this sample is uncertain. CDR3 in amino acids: CASSQNEKLFF. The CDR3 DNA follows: TGCGCCAGCAGCCAGAATGAAAAACTGTTTTTT.